This T cell receptor beta chain is from a study of blood T cell repertoires in COVID-19. Study at large: Samples representing acute and convalescent COVID-19 were sourced from the United States, Italy and Spain.

Germline V lookup: CDR1 SGHAT, CDR2 FQNNGV. The CDR3 spans 16 residues. Germline trimming cut 2 bases from V and 7 bases from J; bases unmatched to any gene: 6. This clone was counted a few times. Measured with immunoSEQ multiplex PCR; TCRdb has only the in-frame clones, and not every one. The data show fewer than 300,000 clones, roughly 83% seen once. Sequenced material: peripheral blood. The origin of this receptor is a woman in her 70s with active or convalescent COVID-19. V usage is TRBV11-2 and J usage is TRBJ2-1; TRBD1 aligns across 12 bases. The CDR3 DNA follows: TGTGCCAGCAGCTTATTAGGGACAGGGGGCTATAATGAGCAGTTCTTC. It is translated as CASSLLGTGGYNEQFF.